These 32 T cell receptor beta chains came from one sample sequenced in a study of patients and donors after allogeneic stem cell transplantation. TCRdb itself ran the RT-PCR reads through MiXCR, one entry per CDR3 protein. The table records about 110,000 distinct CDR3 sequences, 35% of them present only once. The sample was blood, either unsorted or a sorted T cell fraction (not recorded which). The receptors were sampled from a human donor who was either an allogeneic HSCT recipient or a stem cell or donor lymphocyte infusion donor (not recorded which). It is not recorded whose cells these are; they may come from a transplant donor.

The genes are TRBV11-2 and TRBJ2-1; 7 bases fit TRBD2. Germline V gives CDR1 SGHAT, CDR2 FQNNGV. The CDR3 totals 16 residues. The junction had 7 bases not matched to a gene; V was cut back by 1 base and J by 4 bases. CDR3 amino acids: CASSLAGLAAYNEQFF. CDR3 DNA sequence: TGTGCCAGCAGCTTAGCCGGTCTAGCGGCTTACAATGAGCAGTTCTTC.

The CDR3, as DNA: TGCGCCAGCAGCTTACGGTCCAGCAGCGCCTTCTACGAGCAGTACTTC. Translated: CASSLRSSSAFYEQYF. This chain uses TRBV5-1 with TRBJ2-7, with D unresolved. The CDR3 loop spans 16 amino acids. V lost 2 bases, J lost 3 bases, and 18 bases lay in between. Germline V gene sequence: CDR1 SGHRS, CDR2 YFSETQ.

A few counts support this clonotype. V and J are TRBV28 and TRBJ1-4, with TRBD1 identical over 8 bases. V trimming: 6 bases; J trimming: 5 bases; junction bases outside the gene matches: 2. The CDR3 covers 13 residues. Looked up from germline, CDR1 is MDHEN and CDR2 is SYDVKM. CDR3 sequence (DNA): TGTGCCAGCAGACAGGGGGGGAATGAAAAACTGTTTTTT. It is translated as CASRQGGNEKLFF.

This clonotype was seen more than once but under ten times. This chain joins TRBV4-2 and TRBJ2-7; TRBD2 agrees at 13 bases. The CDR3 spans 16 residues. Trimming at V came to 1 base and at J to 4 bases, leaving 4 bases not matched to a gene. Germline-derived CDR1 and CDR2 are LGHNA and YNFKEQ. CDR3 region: CASSQGWTSGRYEQYF. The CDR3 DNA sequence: TGTGCCAGCAGCCAAGGGTGGACTAGCGGGAGATACGAGCAGTACTTC.

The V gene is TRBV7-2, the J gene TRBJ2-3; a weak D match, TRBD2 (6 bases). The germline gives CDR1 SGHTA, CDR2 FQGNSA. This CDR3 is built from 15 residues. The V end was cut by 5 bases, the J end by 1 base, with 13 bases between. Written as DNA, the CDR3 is TGTGCCAGCAGCCAACCACTAGCAGGCACAGATACGCAGTATTTT. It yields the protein CASSQPLAGTDTQYF.

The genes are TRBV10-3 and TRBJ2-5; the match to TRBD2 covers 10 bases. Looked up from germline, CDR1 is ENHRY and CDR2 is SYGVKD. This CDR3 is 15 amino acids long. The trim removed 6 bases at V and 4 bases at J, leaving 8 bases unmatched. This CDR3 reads CAIRSGRGATETQYF. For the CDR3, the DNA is TGTGCCATCAGAAGCGGGAGGGGGGCTACAGAGACCCAGTACTTC.

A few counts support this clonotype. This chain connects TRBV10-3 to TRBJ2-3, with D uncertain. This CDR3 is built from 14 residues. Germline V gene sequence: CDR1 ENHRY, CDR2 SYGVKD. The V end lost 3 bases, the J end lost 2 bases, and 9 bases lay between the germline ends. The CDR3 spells CAISDGRYTDTQYF. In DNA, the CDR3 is TGTGCCATCAGTGACGGCAGATACACAGATACGCAGTATTTT.

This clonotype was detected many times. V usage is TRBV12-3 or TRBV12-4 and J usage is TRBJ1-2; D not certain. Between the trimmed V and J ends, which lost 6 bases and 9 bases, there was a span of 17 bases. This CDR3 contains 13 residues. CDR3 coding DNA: TGTGCCAGCAGATCCTCCGGTCGATTCAGCTACACCTTC. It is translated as CASRSSGRFSYTF.

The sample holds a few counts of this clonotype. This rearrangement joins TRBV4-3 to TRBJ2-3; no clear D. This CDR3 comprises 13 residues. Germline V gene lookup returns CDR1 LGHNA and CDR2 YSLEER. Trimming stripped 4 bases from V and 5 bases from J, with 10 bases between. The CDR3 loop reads CASSPLKGDTQYF. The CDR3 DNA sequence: TGCGCCAGCAGCCCCCTAAAGGGAGATACGCAGTATTTT.

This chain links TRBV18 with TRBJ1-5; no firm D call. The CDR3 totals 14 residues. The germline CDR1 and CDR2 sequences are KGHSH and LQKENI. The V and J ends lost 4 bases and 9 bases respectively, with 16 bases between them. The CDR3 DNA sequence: TGTGCCAGCTCACAACTGGACGGGCTAGGGCCCCAGCATTTT. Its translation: CASSQLDGLGPQHF.

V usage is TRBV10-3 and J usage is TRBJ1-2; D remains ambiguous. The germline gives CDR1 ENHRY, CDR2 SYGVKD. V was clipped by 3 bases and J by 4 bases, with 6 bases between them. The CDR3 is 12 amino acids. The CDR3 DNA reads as TGTGCCATCAGTGATGAAGGCTATGGCTACACCTTC. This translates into CAISDEGYGYTF.

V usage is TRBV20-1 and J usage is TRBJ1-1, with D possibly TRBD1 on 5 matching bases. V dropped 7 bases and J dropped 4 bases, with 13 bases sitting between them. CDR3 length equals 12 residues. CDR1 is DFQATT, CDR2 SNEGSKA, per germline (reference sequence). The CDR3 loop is CSVRRGVTEAFF. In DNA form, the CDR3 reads TGCAGTGTCCGGCGGGGGGTCACTGAAGCTTTCTTT.

DNA of the CDR3: TGTGCCAGCAGCTTAATTGGCTCTAGCACAGATACGCAGTATTTT. Amino acid sequence: CASSLIGSSTDTQYF. The chain links TRBV7-2 to TRBJ2-3; D not certain. CDR1 and CDR2 (germline): SGHTA, FQGNSA. This CDR3 has 15 residues. The V gene lost 2 bases and the J gene lost 0 bases, with 9 bases spanning the gap.

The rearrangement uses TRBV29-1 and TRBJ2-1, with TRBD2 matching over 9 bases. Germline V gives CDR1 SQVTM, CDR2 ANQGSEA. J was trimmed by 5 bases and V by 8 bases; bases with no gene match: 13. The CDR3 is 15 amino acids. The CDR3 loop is CSLRIWTSANNEQFF. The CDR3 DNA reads TGCAGCCTACGAATTTGGACTAGCGCTAACAATGAGCAGTTCTTC.

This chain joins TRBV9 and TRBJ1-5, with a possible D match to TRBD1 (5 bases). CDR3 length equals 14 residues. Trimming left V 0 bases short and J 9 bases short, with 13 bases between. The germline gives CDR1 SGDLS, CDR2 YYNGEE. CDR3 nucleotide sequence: TGTGCCAGCAGCGTAGAGGCAGGGCGGGGGCCCCAGCATTTT. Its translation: CASSVEAGRGPQHF.

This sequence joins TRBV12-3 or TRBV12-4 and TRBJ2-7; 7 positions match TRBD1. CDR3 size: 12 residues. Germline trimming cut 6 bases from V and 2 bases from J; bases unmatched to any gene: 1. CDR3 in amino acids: CASRGTAYEQYF. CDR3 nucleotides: TGTGCCAGCAGGGGGACAGCCTACGAGCAGTACTTC.

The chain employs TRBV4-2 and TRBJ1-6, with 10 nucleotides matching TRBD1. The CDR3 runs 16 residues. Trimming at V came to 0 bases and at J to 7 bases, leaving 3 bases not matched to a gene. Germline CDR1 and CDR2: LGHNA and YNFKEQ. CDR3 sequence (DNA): TGTGCCAGCAGCCAAGAGAGGACAGGGGGAAATTCACCCCTCCACTTT. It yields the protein CASSQERTGGNSPLHF.

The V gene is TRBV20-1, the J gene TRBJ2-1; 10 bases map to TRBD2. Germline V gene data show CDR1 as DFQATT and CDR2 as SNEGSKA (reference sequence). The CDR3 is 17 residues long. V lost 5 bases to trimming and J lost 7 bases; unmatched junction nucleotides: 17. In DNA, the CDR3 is TGCAGTGCTGCTCGGGGACTAGCGTCCCCTCGGTGGAATGAGCAGTTCTTC. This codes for CSAARGLASPRWNEQFF.

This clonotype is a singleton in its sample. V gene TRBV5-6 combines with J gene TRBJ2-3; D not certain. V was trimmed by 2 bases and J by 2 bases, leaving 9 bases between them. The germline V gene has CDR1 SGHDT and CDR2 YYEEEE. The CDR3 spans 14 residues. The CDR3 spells CASSLRRYTDTQYF. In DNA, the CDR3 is TGTGCCAGCAGCTTAAGGCGATACACAGATACGCAGTATTTT.

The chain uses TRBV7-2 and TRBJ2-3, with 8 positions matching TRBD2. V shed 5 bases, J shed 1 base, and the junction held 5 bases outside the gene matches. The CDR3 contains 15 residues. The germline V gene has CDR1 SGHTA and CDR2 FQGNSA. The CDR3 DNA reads TGTGCCAGCAGCCCATCGGGAGGGGGCACAGATACGCAGTATTTT. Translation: CASSPSGGGTDTQYF.

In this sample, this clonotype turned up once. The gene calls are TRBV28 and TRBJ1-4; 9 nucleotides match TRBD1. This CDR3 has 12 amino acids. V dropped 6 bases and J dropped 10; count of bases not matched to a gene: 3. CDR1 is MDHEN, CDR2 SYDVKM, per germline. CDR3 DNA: TGTGCCAGCAGCTTGGACAGGGGAAAACTGTTTTTT. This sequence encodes CASSLDRGKLFF.

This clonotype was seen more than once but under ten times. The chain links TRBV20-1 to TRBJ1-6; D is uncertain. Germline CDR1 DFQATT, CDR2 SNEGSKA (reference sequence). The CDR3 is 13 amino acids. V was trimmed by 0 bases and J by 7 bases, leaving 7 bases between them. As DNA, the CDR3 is TGCAGTGCTAGAGACCCGGCGAATTCACCCCTCCACTTT. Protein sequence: CSARDPANSPLHF.

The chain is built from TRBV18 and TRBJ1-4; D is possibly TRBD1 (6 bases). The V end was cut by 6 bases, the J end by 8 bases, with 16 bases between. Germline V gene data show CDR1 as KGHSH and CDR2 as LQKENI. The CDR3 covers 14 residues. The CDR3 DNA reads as TGTGCCAGCTCCCGCGGACAGTTAAACGAAAAACTGTTTTTT. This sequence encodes CASSRGQLNEKLFF.

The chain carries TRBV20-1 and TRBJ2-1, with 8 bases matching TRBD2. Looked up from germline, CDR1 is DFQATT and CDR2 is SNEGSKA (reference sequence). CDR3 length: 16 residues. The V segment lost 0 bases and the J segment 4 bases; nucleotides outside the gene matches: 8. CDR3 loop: CSARDRWTSRYNEQFF. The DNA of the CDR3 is TGCAGTGCTAGAGATAGATGGACTAGCAGGTACAATGAGCAGTTCTTC.

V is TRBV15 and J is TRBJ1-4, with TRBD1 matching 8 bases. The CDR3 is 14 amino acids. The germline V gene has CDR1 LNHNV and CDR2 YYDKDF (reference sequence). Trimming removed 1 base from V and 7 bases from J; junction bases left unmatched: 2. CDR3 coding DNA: TGTGCCACCAGCAGAGCACAGGGGGTTGAAAAACTGTTTTTT. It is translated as CATSRAQGVEKLFF.

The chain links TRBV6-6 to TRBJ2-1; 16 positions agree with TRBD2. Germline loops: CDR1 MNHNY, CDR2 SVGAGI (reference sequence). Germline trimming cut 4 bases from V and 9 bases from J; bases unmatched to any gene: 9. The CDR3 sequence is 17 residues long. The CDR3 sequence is CASSSQGLAGGGGEQFF. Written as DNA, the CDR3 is TGTGCCAGCAGTTCCCAGGGACTAGCGGGAGGGGGGGGTGAGCAGTTCTTC.

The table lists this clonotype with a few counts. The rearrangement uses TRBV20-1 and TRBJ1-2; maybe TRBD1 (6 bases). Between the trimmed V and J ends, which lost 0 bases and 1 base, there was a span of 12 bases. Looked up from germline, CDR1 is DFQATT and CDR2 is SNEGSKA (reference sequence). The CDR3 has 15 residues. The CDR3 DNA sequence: TGCAGTGCTAGAGATTGGGGGCGGGGTAACTATGGCTACACCTTC. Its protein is CSARDWGRGNYGYTF.

CDR3 nucleotide sequence: TGTGCCAGCAGTTTATCTCCGAACACAGATACGCAGTATTTT. It yields the protein CASSLSPNTDTQYF. The chain uses TRBV28 and TRBJ2-3; D call uncertain. V dropped 1 base and J dropped 2 bases, with 7 bases sitting between them. Germline V gene sequence: CDR1 MDHEN, CDR2 SYDVKM. CDR3 length: 14 residues.

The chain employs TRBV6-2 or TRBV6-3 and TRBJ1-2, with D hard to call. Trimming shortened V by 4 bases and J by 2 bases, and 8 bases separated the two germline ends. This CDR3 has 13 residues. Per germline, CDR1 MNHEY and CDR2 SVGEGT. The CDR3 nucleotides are TGTGCCAGCAGTTCTGACAAAAACTATGGCTACACCTTC. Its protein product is CASSSDKNYGYTF.

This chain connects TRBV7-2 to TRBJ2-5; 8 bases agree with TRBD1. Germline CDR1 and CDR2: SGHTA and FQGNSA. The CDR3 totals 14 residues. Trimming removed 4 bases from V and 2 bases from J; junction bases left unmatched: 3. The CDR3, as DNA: TGTGCCAGCAGCTACAGGGGGAATCAAGAGACCCAGTACTTC. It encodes CASSYRGNQETQYF.

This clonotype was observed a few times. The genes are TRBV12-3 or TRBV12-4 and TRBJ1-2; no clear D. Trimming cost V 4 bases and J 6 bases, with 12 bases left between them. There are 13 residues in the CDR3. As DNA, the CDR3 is TGTGCCAGCAGTTCCTTGCCGGTCCATGGCTACACCTTC. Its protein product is CASSSLPVHGYTF.

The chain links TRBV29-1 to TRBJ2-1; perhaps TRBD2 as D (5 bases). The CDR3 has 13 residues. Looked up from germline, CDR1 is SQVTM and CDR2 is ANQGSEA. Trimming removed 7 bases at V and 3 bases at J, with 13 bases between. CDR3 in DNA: TGCAGCGCACTCGACGGACTCTACAATGAGCAGTTCTTC. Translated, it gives CSALDGLYNEQFF.